Presented here are 20 T cell receptor beta chains from one specimen sequenced in a study of neurological immune-mediated disorders. TCRdb used MiXCR to reprocess the 5' RACE reads, holding one entry per CDR3 protein. Counted here are roughly 60,000 distinct CDR3 sequences, 3.5% to 4% occurring once; the ten biggest clones make up around 2%. Sequencing used CD4+ T cells from blood. The receptors here all came from a woman aged 40 to 55 with multiple sclerosis.

This clonotype was detected ten times or more. The rearrangement uses TRBV18 and TRBJ1-3; D unresolved. The CDR3 spans 16 residues. Deletions cut 3 bases from V and 1 base from J, with 13 bases between. The germline gives CDR1 KGHSH, CDR2 LQKENI. CDR3 nucleotide sequence: TGTGCCAGCTCACCCATATTAGCCGGATCTGGAAACACCATATATTTT. It encodes CASSPILAGSGNTIYF.

This clonotype occurred many times. This chain joins TRBV11-2 and TRBJ2-7, with D possibly being TRBD2 (6 bases). V was shortened by 1 base and J by 1 base, with 11 bases between the two germline ends. The CDR3 runs to 15 residues. Germline-derived CDR1 and CDR2 are SGHAT and FQNNGV. CDR3 in amino acids: CASSLALAGSYEQYF. DNA for the CDR3: TGTGCCAGCAGCTTAGCACTAGCAGGGTCCTACGAGCAGTACTTC.

This clonotype was picked up many times. The chain employs TRBV10-3 and TRBJ1-2; 8 nucleotides agree with TRBD1. The germline V gene encodes CDR1 ENHRY and CDR2 SYGVKD. CDR3 size: 15 residues. The junction had 2 bases not matched to a gene; V was cut back by 0 bases and J by 2 bases. The chain's CDR3 is CAISESRQGNYGYTF. The CDR3 DNA reads TGTGCCATCAGTGAGTCGAGACAGGGGAACTATGGCTACACCTTC.

At least ten counts were recorded for this clonotype. The chain uses TRBV2 and TRBJ2-7; possibly TRBD1 for D (5 bases). CDR1 is SNHLY and CDR2 is FYNNEI in the germline V gene. Trimming shortened V by 5 bases and J by 6 bases, and 14 bases separated the two germline ends. The CDR3 runs 13 residues. CDR3 DNA sequence: TGTGCCAGCAGTTACTCCCAGGGTATCGAGCAGTACTTC. Translation: CASSYSQGIEQYF.

By proportion, this clonotype is medium-sized. V and J are TRBV14 and TRBJ2-5, with 9 bases lining up with TRBD2. With 3 bases clipped from V and 3 bases from J, the junction kept 5 bases outside the gene matches. CDR1 and CDR2 from the germline V gene are SGHDN and FVKESK. The CDR3 has 15 amino acids. As DNA, the CDR3 is TGTGCCAGCAGCCACCTAGCGGGGCGTGAAGAGACCCAGTACTTC. Protein sequence: CASSHLAGREETQYF.

This clonotype was seen repeatedly, ten times or more. This chain connects TRBV20-1 to TRBJ1-1, with TRBD1 matching over 12 bases. Germline assignment: CDR1 DFQATT and CDR2 SNEGSKA (reference sequence). The V gene end was trimmed by 5 bases and the J gene end by 4 bases; junction bases not matched to a gene: 5. The CDR3 is made up of 14 amino acids. CDR3 in amino acids: CSARDRGPGTEAFF. The CDR3 DNA reads TGCAGTGCTCGGGACAGGGGGCCGGGCACTGAAGCTTTCTTT.

This clonotype was counted at least ten times. V and J are TRBV5-1 and TRBJ1-2; 8 positions agree with TRBD1. V gave up 2 bases and J gave up 7 bases; unmatched junction bases: 7. In germline, CDR1 is SGHRS, CDR2 YFSETQ. The CDR3 consists of 14 residues. CDR3 sequence (DNA): TGCGCCAGCAGCTTCGGGCAGGGGGCCGGTGGCTACACCTTC. Protein: CASSFGQGAGGYTF.

There are many counts of this clonotype. The J gene is TRBJ1-6, the V gene TRBV10-1; D is unresolved. The CDR3 contains 13 residues. V dropped 6 bases and J dropped 7 bases, with 10 bases sitting between them. Per the germline V gene, CDR1 is WNHNN and CDR2 is SYGVQD (reference sequence). CDR3 nucleotide sequence: TGCGCCAGCAGCGCCTGGACGAATTCACCCCTCCACTTT. Translating it yields CASSAWTNSPLHF.

At least ten counts were recorded for this clonotype. The chain joins TRBV20-1 to TRBJ2-7; weak D call: TRBD2 (6 bases). This CDR3 spans 15 amino acids. Germline V gene data show CDR1 as DFQATT and CDR2 as SNEGSKA (reference sequence). The V end was cut by 4 bases, the J end by 0 bases, with 16 bases between. CDR3 sequence (DNA): TGCAGTGCTACGGGGGACCTGACAGTCTCCTACGAGCAGTACTTC. It specifies CSATGDLTVSYEQYF.

The chain uses TRBV20-1 and TRBJ2-1; the match to TRBD2 covers 7 bases. Per germline, CDR1 DFQATT and CDR2 SNEGSKA (reference sequence). This CDR3 region has 15 residues. After removal of 6 bases from V and 5 bases from J, the junction contained 13 bases not matched to a gene. The CDR3 coding sequence is TGCAGTGCCCCCAGTATCCCGACTAGCAACAATGAGCAGTTCTTC. Residues: CSAPSIPTSNNEQFF.

This clonotype has at least ten counts. The V call is TRBV18, the J call TRBJ1-2, with TRBD1 matching 8 bases. The CDR3 has 12 residues. V shed 6 bases, J shed 7 bases, and the junction held 4 bases outside the gene matches. The germline CDR1 and CDR2 sequences are KGHSH and LQKENI. This CDR3 reads CASSVDRAGYTF. Written as DNA, the CDR3 is TGTGCCAGCTCCGTGGACAGGGCTGGCTACACCTTC.

This clonotype was recorded many times. The chain carries TRBV4-1 and TRBJ1-5; unclear D gene. The CDR3 is made up of 15 amino acids. The V end lost 1 base, the J end lost 2 bases, and 9 bases lay between the germline ends. Germline CDR1 reads MGHRA; CDR2 reads YSYEKL. The CDR3: CASSQADWGNQPQHF. In nucleotides, the CDR3 is TGCGCCAGCAGCCAAGCTGACTGGGGCAATCAGCCCCAGCATTTT.

The sample holds many counts of this clonotype. The chain combines TRBV12-3 or TRBV12-4 with TRBJ1-1; no reliable D call. The germline V and J ends were trimmed by 4 bases and 4 bases, with 16 bases remaining between them. This CDR3 region has 15 residues. DNA for the CDR3: TGTGCCAGCAGTTCCCCCAGAGAGGGAGTCACTGAAGCTTTCTTT. It encodes CASSSPREGVTEAFF.

This clonotype came up many times. This sequence joins TRBV5-1 and TRBJ2-7, with D perhaps TRBD1 or TRBD2 (5 bases each). V was clipped by 4 bases and J by 0 bases, with 8 bases between them. Looked up from germline, CDR1 is SGHRS and CDR2 is YFSETQ. The CDR3 is 13 residues long. In nucleotides, the CDR3 is TGCGCCAGCAGCGCCGGGGCCTCCTACGAGCAGTACTTC. Its translation is CASSAGASYEQYF. The full variable domain, rest sourced from reference TRBV5-1 and TRBJ2-7, is KAGVTQTPRYLIKTRGQQVTLSCSPISGHRSVSWYQQTPGQGLQFLFEYFSETQRNKGNFPGRFSGRQFSNSRSEMNVSTLELGDSALYLCASSAGASYEQYFGPGTRLTVT.

This clonotype was observed many times. This chain uses TRBV20-1 with TRBJ2-5; 7 positions agree with TRBD2. This CDR3 is built from 14 residues. The germline V gene has CDR1 DFQATT and CDR2 SNEGSKA (reference sequence). The J segment lost 5 bases and the V segment lost 6 bases, leaving 12 bases of the junction unmatched. Here the CDR3 DNA reads TGCAGTGCCGACGGACTAGTGAGACGGGAGACCCAGTACTTC. This gives the protein CSADGLVRRETQYF.

This clonotype was counted ten times or more. J is TRBJ1-6 and V is TRBV7-9, with TRBD1 matching 7 bases. Looked up from germline, CDR1 is SEHNR and CDR2 is FQNEAQ (reference sequence). The CDR3 has 12 residues. J gave up 12 bases and V 5 bases, and 4 bases lay outside the gene matches. As DNA, the CDR3 is TGTGCCAGCAGCAGACAGGGCCAACCCCTCCACTTT. It translates to CASSRQGQPLHF.

This clonotype has at least ten counts. J is TRBJ2-3 and V is TRBV5-1, with D unresolved. The V end was cut by 0 bases, the J end by 2 bases, with 7 bases between. Per germline, CDR1 SGHRS and CDR2 YFSETQ. The CDR3 covers 14 residues. CDR3: CASSLAQITDTQYF. The CDR3 DNA reads as TGCGCCAGCAGCTTGGCCCAGATCACAGATACGCAGTATTTT.

This clonotype was detected many times. This chain uses TRBV7-8 with TRBJ2-7; 9 bases map to TRBD1. The length of the CDR3 is 15 residues. V shed 3 bases and J 3 bases; nucleotides not matched to a gene: 6. The germline V gene has CDR1 SGHVS and CDR2 FQNEAQ. The CDR3 here is CASSLTDRGIYEQYF. The DNA of the CDR3 is TGTGCCAGCAGCTTGACGGACAGGGGAATCTACGAGCAGTACTTC.

This clonotype has ten or more counts. This chain connects TRBV3-1 to TRBJ2-7; no firm D call. Trimming took off 2 bases at V and 2 bases at J, with 4 bases between the two ends. CDR3 size: 12 residues. CDR1 is LGHDT, CDR2 YNNKEL, per germline (reference sequence). CDR3 protein: CASSQSTYEQYF. In DNA form, the CDR3 reads TGTGCCAGCAGCCAATCAACCTACGAGCAGTACTTC.

This clonotype was detected ten times or more. The gene calls are TRBV7-3 and TRBJ2-2; perhaps D is TRBD1 or TRBD2 (6 bases each). The CDR3 loop spans 14 amino acids. The V gene lost 5 bases and the J gene lost 6 bases, with 13 bases spanning the gap. Germline V gives CDR1 SGHTA, CDR2 FQGTGA. The CDR3 sequence: CASSRGGKPGELFF. In DNA form, the CDR3 reads TGTGCCAGCAGCCGAGGGGGGAAACCCGGGGAGCTGTTTTTT. Drawing the rest from reference TRBV7-3 and TRBJ2-2, the complete variable domain is GAGVSQTPSNKVTEKGKYVELRCDPISGHTALYWYRQSLGQGPEFLIYFQGTGAADDSGLPNDRFFAVRPEGSVSTLKIQRTERGDSAVYLCASSRGGKPGELFFGEGSRLTVL.